This is a list of T cell receptor beta chains from one sample in a study of early T cells in non-severe SARS-CoV-2 infection. Using its own MiXCR run on the 5' RACE reads, TCRdb lists one record per CDR3 protein. The data contain about 30,000 distinct CDR3 sequences, around 6.6% of them seen just once; the ten biggest clones take up about a third. Sequenced material: whole blood. These receptors all come from an adult who was a healthcare worker with PCR-confirmed SARS-CoV-2 infection or an uninfected control (not recorded which). Both conserved end residues are part of each CDR3. D genes are given only for firm matches. The size entry gives how often the clone was seen (once, few, many) or a class if it is expanded.

J | D | V | size | CDR3 | DNA
TRBJ1-1 | TRBD1 | TRBV7-3 | few | CASSLTGMTEAFF | TGTGCCAGCAGCCTGACAGGGATGACTGAAGCTTTCTTT
TRBJ2-7 | . | TRBV20-1 | many | CSAGALPGSSYEQYF | TGCAGTGCCGGGGCTCTGCCAGGGAGTTCCTACGAGCAGTACTTC
TRBJ1-4 | . | TRBV12-3/TRBV12-4 | many | CASSFDWGLKEKLFF | TGTGCCAGCAGTTTCGACTGGGGATTGAAAGAAAAACTGTTTTTT
TRBJ1-3 | . | TRBV15 | many | CATSRDTGGSGNTIYF | TGTGCCACCAGCAGAGATACGGGAGGCTCTGGAAACACCATATATTTT
TRBJ2-1 | TRBD2 | TRBV6-1 | many | CASSPGGEQFF | TGTGCCAGCAGCCCGGGAGGTGAGCAGTTCTTC
TRBJ2-3 | TRBD2 | TRBV4-1 | many | CASSQGLAGASDTQYF | TGCGCCAGCAGCCAAGGGCTAGCGGGAGCCTCGGATACGCAGTATTTT
TRBJ1-5 | . | TRBV20-1 | many | CSALDTSQPQHF | TGCAGTGCTTTGGACACTTCTCAGCCCCAGCATTTT
TRBJ2-7 | TRBD1 | TRBV20-1 | many | CRDRGQAFEQYF | TGCAGAGACAGGGGACAAGCGTTCGAGCAGTACTTC
TRBJ2-7 | . | TRBV19 | few | CASSTSRTATYEQYF | TGTGCCAGTAGTACGTCCAGGACAGCAACCTACGAGCAGTACTTC
TRBJ2-1 | TRBD1 | TRBV18 | many | CASSSGQGNEQFF | TGTGCCAGCTCATCGGGACAGGGTAATGAGCAGTTCTTC
TRBJ1-5 | . | TRBV30 | many | CAWSARSNQPQHF | TGTGCCTGGAGTGCTCGTAGCAATCAGCCCCAGCATTTT